The 24 T cell receptor beta chains below come from one sample, sequenced in a study of blood T cell repertoires in COVID-19. Some clones are missing from TCRdb's copy, which holds only in-frame ones; the method was immunoSEQ multiplex PCR. This sample has tens of thousands of clones, with roughly 78% found just once. The specimen was peripheral blood. The source of these receptors is a man between 50 and 59 years old with active or convalescent COVID-19.

The genes are TRBV7-7 and TRBJ2-3, with 10 bases lining up with TRBD2. CDR1 is SSHAT and CDR2 is FNYEAQ in the germline V gene (reference sequence). This CDR3 comprises 15 residues. J lost 2 bases, V lost 4 bases, and 3 bases had no gene match. The DNA for the CDR3 is TGTGCCAGCAGCTCCAGCGGGGGGGCCACAGATACGCAGTATTTT. Encoded protein: CASSSSGGATDTQYF.

The chain carries TRBV3-1 (or the pseudogene TRBV3-2) and TRBJ1-1, with 8 bases matching TRBD1. Looked up from germline, CDR1 is LGHDT and CDR2 is YNNKEL (reference sequence). The junction had 8 bases not matched to a gene; V was cut back by 5 bases and J by 0 bases. The CDR3 extends over 16 amino acids. The DNA for the CDR3 is TGTGCCAGCAGCGCCTACGACAGGGGTATGAACACTGAAGCTTTCTTT. Protein sequence: CASSAYDRGMNTEAFF.

This rearrangement joins TRBV19 to TRBJ2-3; 14 bases agree with TRBD2. The length of the CDR3 is 17 residues. Germline V gene lookup returns CDR1 LNHDA and CDR2 SQIVND (reference sequence). Trimming at V came to 5 bases and at J to 4 bases, leaving 8 bases not matched to a gene. DNA for the CDR3: TGTGCCAGTAGTTCTCCAGGGACTAGCGGGGGCCCAGATACGCAGTATTTT. It is translated as CASSSPGTSGGPDTQYF.

The chain is built from TRBV10-3 and TRBJ1-4; 7 bases line up with TRBD1. This CDR3 has 13 residues. The germline CDR1 and CDR2 sequences are ENHRY and SYGVKD. Losses at the gene ends were 4 bases for V and 5 bases for J; bases not matched to a gene: 1. CDR3 amino acids: CAISGTGNEKLFF. The CDR3 nucleotides are TGTGCCATCAGTGGGACAGGCAATGAAAAACTGTTTTTT.

The V call is TRBV7-8, the J call TRBJ2-7; D perhaps matches TRBD2 (6 bases). Germline assignment: CDR1 SGHVS and CDR2 FQNEAQ. CDR3 size: 14 residues. V lost 5 bases, J lost 1 base, and 12 bases lay in between. The CDR3 DNA follows: TGTGCCAGCAGCAACCGGGACTGGTCCTACGAGCAGTACGTC. Amino acids: CASSNRDWSYEQYV.

The J gene is TRBJ2-7, the V gene TRBV6-1; D possibly corresponds to TRBD1 (5 bases). Trimming took 2 bases from V and 2 from J, leaving 13 bases between them. This CDR3 spans 15 amino acids. Germline V gene lookup returns CDR1 MNHNS and CDR2 SASEGT. CDR3 nucleotides: TGTGCCAGCAGTGAAAGACCAGGGTTCACCTACGAGCAGTACGTC. Translated: CASSERPGFTYEQYV.

The chain couples TRBV10-3 to TRBJ2-7; TRBD1 agrees at 7 bases. With V trimmed by 6 bases and J by 5 bases, 10 bases remained unmatched. Germline V gene sequence: CDR1 ENHRY, CDR2 SYGVKD. The CDR3 totals 14 residues. CDR3 sequence: CAIRTATGRDEQYF. The CDR3 DNA sequence: TGTGCCATCAGAACGGCGACAGGGCGGGACGAGCAGTACTTC.

This chain links TRBV7-2 with TRBJ2-6; perhaps TRBD1 as D (5 bases). CDR3 length equals 17 residues. V lost 7 bases, J lost 4 bases, and 20 bases lay in between. The V gene's germline CDR1 is SGHTA and CDR2 FQGNSA. CDR3 amino acids: CASTPLWGEYGANVLTF. The CDR3, as DNA: TGTGCCAGCACCCCGTTGTGGGGCGAGTACGGGGCCAACGTCCTGACTTTC.

The chain employs TRBV18 and TRBJ1-6, with 7 bases that match TRBD1. V was clipped by 1 base and J by 8 bases; unmatched bases: 2. Per the germline V gene, CDR1 is KGHSH and CDR2 is LQKENI. The CDR3 runs to 14 residues. Written as DNA, the CDR3 is TGTGCCAGCTCACCACAGGGGGCTGATTCACCCCTCCACTTT. Amino acids: CASSPQGADSPLHF.

The V and J genes are TRBV4-2 and TRBJ1-3; unclear D gene. This CDR3 is built from 17 residues. The V gene lost 0 bases and the J gene lost 0 bases, with 12 bases spanning the gap. CDR1 and CDR2 from the germline V gene are LGHNA and YNFKEQ. The CDR3 nucleotides read TGTGCCAGCAGCCAAGATCTCCGGACTGCCTCTGGAAACACCATATATTTT. Translated: CASSQDLRTASGNTIYF.

The chain is built from TRBV28 and TRBJ1-2, with 9 nucleotides matching TRBD1. Germline CDR1 MDHEN, CDR2 SYDVKM. CDR3 length: 14 residues. The V gene end was trimmed by 3 bases and the J gene end by 7 bases; junction bases not matched to a gene: 6. The CDR3 region has the DNA TGTGCCAGCAGTTTGGGGGACAGGGAGCGTGGCTACACCTTC. Protein product: CASSLGDRERGYTF.

The chain uses TRBV29-1 and TRBJ2-5; 8 nucleotides line up with TRBD2. CDR3 length equals 15 residues. Germline V gives CDR1 SQVTM, CDR2 ANQGSEA. J was trimmed by 5 bases and V by 3 bases; bases with no gene match: 11. CDR3 sequence (DNA): TGCAGCGTTGATAGGCCGGGACTAGGGAGGGAGACCCAGTACTTC. Its protein is CSVDRPGLGRETQYF.

V is TRBV7-2 and J is TRBJ1-6; 7 nucleotides agree with TRBD1. CDR3 length: 14 residues. Losses at the gene ends were 5 bases for V and 7 bases for J; bases not matched to a gene: 5. Germline V gene data show CDR1 as SGHTA and CDR2 as FQGNSA. The CDR3 DNA reads as TGTGCCAGCAGCACCGGGACAGCAAATTCACCCCTCCACTTT. This sequence encodes CASSTGTANSPLHF.

This clone appeared a few times. This chain joins TRBV15 and TRBJ1-2, with TRBD1 matching 7 bases. The J segment lost 3 bases and the V segment lost 4 bases, leaving 8 bases of the junction unmatched. The V gene's germline CDR1 is LNHNV and CDR2 YYDKDF (reference sequence). The CDR3 is 15 amino acids. In DNA form, the CDR3 reads TGTGCCACCAGCAAACGCAGGGACAGCTACTATGGCTACACCTTC. Translation: CATSKRRDSYYGYTF.

The V gene is TRBV4-1, the J gene TRBJ1-4, with 9 bases lining up with TRBD1. Trimming took 1 base from V and 10 from J; bases not matched to a gene: 4. Per germline, CDR1 MGHRA and CDR2 YSYEKL. This CDR3 has 14 residues. In DNA form, the CDR3 reads TGCGCCAGCAGCCAAGGACAGGGGGGGGGAAAACTGTTTTTT. Encoded protein: CASSQGQGGGKLFF.

The chain recombines TRBV6-5 with TRBJ1-3; D is undetermined. The germline V gene encodes CDR1 MNHEY and CDR2 SVGAGI. V was shortened by 0 bases and J by 0 bases, with 9 bases between the two germline ends. There are 16 residues in the CDR3. In nucleotides, the CDR3 is TGTGCCAGCAGTTACTCCCCGGGAACCTCTGGAAACACCATATATTTT. Translating gives CASSYSPGTSGNTIYF.

This clone came up a few times. The gene calls are TRBV6-5 and TRBJ2-7, with TRBD1 identical over 8 bases. The CDR3 runs to 12 residues. Trimming cost V 9 bases and J 7 bases; bases outside gene matches: 8. CDR1 is MNHEY, CDR2 SVGAGI, per germline. In DNA form, the CDR3 reads TGTGCCAGTACGGACAGGGCTTGGGAGCAGTACGTC. It codes for CASTDRAWEQYV.

In nucleotides, the CDR3 is TGTGCCAGCTCAGCGAACAGGGCCATGAACACTGAAGCTTTCTTT. This translates into CASSANRAMNTEAFF. The rearrangement uses TRBV18 and TRBJ1-1; D is perhaps TRBD1 (6 bases). The V gene's germline CDR1 is KGHSH and CDR2 LQKENI. V was clipped by 5 bases and J by 0 bases, with 13 bases between them. This CDR3 is built from 15 residues.

V gene TRBV28 combines with J gene TRBJ2-6; unclear D gene. CDR3 length equals 16 residues. Germline CDR1 MDHEN, CDR2 SYDVKM. Trimming took 1 base from V and 4 from J, leaving 11 bases between them. The CDR3 loop reads CASSLFSGSGANVLTF. The CDR3 DNA sequence: TGTGCCAGCAGTTTATTTTCGGGTTCGGGGGCCAACGTCCTGACTTTC.

This clone came up a few times. This CDR3 is CASSQRTEPVNSPLHF. The CDR3 region has the DNA TGTGCCAGCTCACAACGGACAGAACCTGTCAATTCACCCCTCCACTTT. This rearrangement joins TRBV18 to TRBJ1-6; the D gene is possibly TRBD1 (6 bases). V lost 4 bases, J lost 7 bases, and 17 bases lay in between. This CDR3 has 16 residues. Germline V gives CDR1 KGHSH, CDR2 LQKENI.

V is TRBV5-1 and J is TRBJ2-5, with a weak D call TRBD2 (5 bases). Germline lookup yields CDR1 SGHRS and CDR2 YFSETQ. Trimming took off 4 bases at V and 6 bases at J, with 13 bases between the two ends. This CDR3 region has 13 residues. CDR3 residues: CASSTGEGKTQYF. The CDR3 bases are TGCGCCAGCAGCACCGGGGAAGGGAAGACCCAGTACTTC.

The chain carries TRBV6-5 and TRBJ2-5; 13 bases align to TRBD2. Unmatched junction bases numbered 8, after V lost 8 bases and J lost 5 bases. There are 15 residues in the CDR3. The V gene's germline CDR1 is MNHEY and CDR2 SVGAGI. CDR3 protein: CASSTSGGAGETQYF. The CDR3 DNA is TGTGCCAGCTCAACTAGCGGGGGGGCAGGGGAGACCCAGTACTTC.

V and J are TRBV5-5 and TRBJ1-2, with 8 bases aligning to TRBD1. Germline values: CDR1 SGHKS, CDR2 YYEKEE (reference sequence). V was pared by 4 bases and J by 2 bases, with 7 bases of the junction left unmatched. The length of the CDR3 is 15 residues. The CDR3 sequence is CASSPGQGWNYGYTF. CDR3 nucleotide sequence: TGTGCCAGCAGCCCCGGACAGGGCTGGAACTATGGCTACACCTTC.

This sequence joins TRBV7-2 and TRBJ2-2; a possible D gene is TRBD2 (6 bases). Germline CDR1 and CDR2: SGHTA and FQGNSA. The CDR3 contains 12 residues. V was cut by 7 bases and J by 7 bases, with 10 bases left in between. The CDR3 sequence: CASTLGGGELFF. CDR3 in DNA: TGTGCCAGCACCCTGGGGGGCGGGGAGCTGTTTTTT.